The sample holds a few counts of the clone carrying this T cell receptor (beta chain). Its specificity is unknown. Template-switching 5'RACE yielded the TCR cDNA; a universal primer site and UMIs were added in the process. TCRdb reprocessed the 5' RACE reads with MiXCR, giving one entry per CDR3 protein. The sample comprises a few hundred thousand distinct CDR3 sequences, 8.7% of which are singletons, and 15% to 20% rests with the top ten. This sample was taken from a study of T cells after yellow fever vaccination. General observations from the study: A large majority of primary-vaccination clones showed up again after the booster (about 97% CD4, 88% CD8). When the response was secondary, it was weaker but reached its peak faster, day 5 versus 15. Across the CD4 and CD8 compartments, a small share of clonotypes was present in both.

Germline loops: CDR1 DFQATT, CDR2 SNEGSKA (reference sequence). Between the trimmed V and J ends, which lost 0 bases and 4 bases, there was a span of 15 bases. This CDR3 region has 15 residues. The V gene is TRBV20-1, the J gene TRBJ1-2, with a possible D match to TRBD1 (5 bases). The receptor was derived from a man younger than 35 who received the YFV17D yellow fever vaccine. This material consisted of PBMCs, taken on the day of the first yellow fever vaccination. This chain's CDR3 is CSARDYSGDLYGYTF. The CDR3 DNA reads TGCAGTGCTAGAGACTACTCGGGGGACCTCTATGGCTACACCTTC.